This paragraph covers one T cell receptor (beta chain) sequence. Its antigen is not identified. Data came from immunoSEQ multiplex PCR; TCRdb stores just in-frame clones and leaves some out. The sample carries roughly 120,000 clones, roughly 85% recorded once. This sample was included in a study of T cell responses to AZD1222 COVID-19 vaccine. Notes on the study in general: Across spike, vaccine-associated CD4 TCRs were found, dominant at 160-218 and 743-854. Donors skewed white British and female; clonal diversity was possibly underestimated. Spike-specific TCRs gained breadth and depth after people received two AZD1222 doses. Nearly half of unique spike-specific TCRs reportedly avoided B.1.351 and B.1.1.7 mutated regions.

V lost 0 bases to trimming and J lost 4 bases, with 13 bases between them. Germline V CDR1 and CDR2: SGHRS, YFSETQ. The CDR3 covers 15 residues. The rearrangement uses TRBV5-1 and TRBJ1-2, with D tentatively TRBD1 (5 bases). The clonotype comes from an adult in good health. Sample: peripheral blood, taken on day 0 of MenACWY control vaccination. CDR3 residues: CASSLDGREVYGYTF. CDR3 bases: TGCGCCAGCAGCTTGGACGGCAGGGAGGTCTATGGCTACACCTTC.